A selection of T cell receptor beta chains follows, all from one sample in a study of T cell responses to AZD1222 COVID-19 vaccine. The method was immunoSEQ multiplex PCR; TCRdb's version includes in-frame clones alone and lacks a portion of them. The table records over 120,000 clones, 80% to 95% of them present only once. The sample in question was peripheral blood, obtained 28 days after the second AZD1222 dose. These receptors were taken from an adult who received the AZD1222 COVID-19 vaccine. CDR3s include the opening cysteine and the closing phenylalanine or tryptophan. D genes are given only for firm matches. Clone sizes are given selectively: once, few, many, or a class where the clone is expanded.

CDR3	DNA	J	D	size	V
CASSSRGAWDTQYF	TGTGCCAGCAGTTCCCGGGGAGCGTGGGATACGCAGTATTTT	TRBJ2-3	-	once	TRBV28
CASRGLGGTPGANVLTF	TGTGCCAGTAGGGGATTAGGGGGAACCCCTGGGGCCAACGTCCTGACTTTC	TRBJ2-6	-	once	TRBV19
CAISGLAGGEQYF	TGTGCCATCAGTGGGCTAGCGGGAGGCGAGCAGTACTTC	TRBJ2-7	TRBD2	-	TRBV10-3
CASSLGGQGWYEQYF	TGTGCCAGCAGCTTAGGTGGGCAGGGGTGGTACGAGCAGTACTTC	TRBJ2-7	-	-	TRBV11-2
CATSERLDPPYNEQFF	TGTGCCACCAGTGAACGACTAGATCCCCCCTACAATGAGCAGTTCTTC	TRBJ2-1	-	-	TRBV24-1
CASRYLAESNQPQHF	TGTGCCAGTAGATACTTGGCCGAGAGCAATCAGCCCCAGCATTTT	TRBJ1-5	-	-	TRBV19
CASSLTGATNEKLFF	TGCGCCAGCAGCTTAACAGGCGCAACTAATGAAAAACTGTTTTTT	TRBJ1-4	-	-	TRBV4-3
CASSSPGTGRYEQYF	TGTGCCAGCAGCTCTCCTGGGACAGGGAGATACGAGCAGTACTTC	TRBJ2-7	TRBD1	-	TRBV7-9
CASTRQGYTEAFF	TGTGCCAGCACCCGACAGGGATACACTGAAGCTTTCTTT	TRBJ1-1	TRBD1	-	TRBV18
CAISDGPLGYEQYF	TGTGCCATCAGTGACGGACCCCTCGGCTACGAGCAGTACTTC	TRBJ2-7	-	-	TRBV10-3
CASSFRVFSSYNEQFF	TGTGCCAGCAGTTTTAGAGTCTTTAGCTCCTACAATGAGCAGTTCTTC	TRBJ2-1	-	-	TRBV28
CAISQRRRRTNLKQETQYF	TGTGCCATATCACAGCGGAGGAGGCGTACCAACCTCAAACAAGAGACCCAGTACTTC	TRBJ2-5	-	-	TRBV10-3
CATSDPPGYEQYF	TGTGCCACCAGTGACCCGCCGGGCTACGAGCAGTACTTC	TRBJ2-7	-	-	TRBV24-1
CASSFRGQGLGNEQFF	TGTGCCAGCAGCTTTAGAGGACAGGGCCTGGGGAATGAGCAGTTCTTC	TRBJ2-1	TRBD1	-	TRBV5-5